The table lists the clone carrying this T cell receptor (beta chain) with a count of one. The antigen is undetermined. Libraries were prepared by immunoSEQ multiplex PCR; TCRdb keeps only in-frame clonotypes and omits some of them. Counted here are roughly 24,000 clones, 68% occurring once; the ten biggest clones make up 25% to 30%. The data derive from a study of cytotoxic CD8 clonotypes in ibrutinib-treated CLL. At the level of the study: The patients, about a dozen relapsed/refractory and roughly 15 treatment-naive, included about 18 who were IGHV unmutated. Study results and limitations: Treatment saw public clonotypes, which were uncommon, either contract or stay stable. At baseline, clonality was higher than in age-matched healthy donors and correlated with CD8+ counts.

CDR1 and CDR2 (germline): LNHDA, SQIVND (reference sequence). V gave up 3 bases and J gave up 4 bases, with 12 bases separating them. This CDR3 comprises 14 residues. The sample was PBMCs, taken after 24 months of ibrutinib treatment. The rearrangement links TRBV19 to TRBJ1-2; the D is unclear. The TCR comes from a human donor with chronic lymphocytic leukemia. The chain's CDR3 is CASSIPRTSYGYTF. DNA for the CDR3: TGTGCCAGTAGTATCCCACGGACGAGCTATGGCTACACCTTC. Complete variable domain (other parts from reference TRBV19 and TRBJ1-2): DGGITQSPKYLFRKEGQNVTLSCEQNLNHDAMYWYRQDPGQGLRLIYYSQIVNDFQKGDIAEGYSVSREKKESFPLTVTSAQKNPTAFYLCASSIPRTSYGYTFGSGTRLTVV.